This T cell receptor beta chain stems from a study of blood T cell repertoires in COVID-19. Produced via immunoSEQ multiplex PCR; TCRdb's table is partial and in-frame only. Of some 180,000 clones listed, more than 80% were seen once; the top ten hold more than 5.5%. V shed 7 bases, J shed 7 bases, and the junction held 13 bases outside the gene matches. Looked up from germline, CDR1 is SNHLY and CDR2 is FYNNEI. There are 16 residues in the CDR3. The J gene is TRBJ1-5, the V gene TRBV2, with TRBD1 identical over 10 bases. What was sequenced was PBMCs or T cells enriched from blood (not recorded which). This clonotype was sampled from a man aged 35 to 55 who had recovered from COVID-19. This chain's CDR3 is CASTTTLDRGDQPQHF. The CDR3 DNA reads TGTGCCAGCACCACAACCCTGGACAGGGGGGACCAGCCCCAGCATTTT.